The 16 T cell receptor beta chains in this list originate from one sample, sequenced in a study of T cell responses to AZD1222 COVID-19 vaccine. Data came from immunoSEQ multiplex PCR; TCRdb stores just in-frame clones and leaves some out. The table shows around 58,000 clones, with about 88% occurring only once. Sequencing used peripheral blood, obtained on day 0 of AZD1222 vaccination. All receptors derive from an adult in good health.

The chain couples TRBV9 to TRBJ2-2; TRBD2 agrees at 9 bases. This CDR3 comprises 18 residues. The trim removed 0 bases at V and 4 bases at J, leaving 10 bases unmatched. CDR1 and CDR2 (germline): SGDLS, YYNGEE. The CDR3 protein is CASSVGVAGGQVTGELFF. The CDR3 DNA sequence: TGTGCCAGCAGCGTAGGTGTTGCGGGGGGGCAGGTCACCGGGGAGCTGTTTTTT.

The count of this clone is one. This chain joins TRBV5-1 and TRBJ2-2; D remains ambiguous. Trimming shortened V by 0 bases and J by 3 bases, and 6 bases separated the two germline ends. CDR3 length: 14 amino acids. CDR1 is SGHRS and CDR2 is YFSETQ in the germline V gene. The CDR3 DNA is TGCGCCAGCAGCTTGGCCGGGTACACCGGGGAGCTGTTTTTT. It codes for CASSLAGYTGELFF.

CDR3 amino acids: CASGLVQGGYNEQFF. CDR3 bases: TGTGCTAGTGGTTTGGTACAGGGAGGGTACAATGAGCAGTTCTTC. The chain joins TRBV12-5 to TRBJ2-1; D perhaps matches TRBD2 (7 bases). There are 15 residues in the CDR3. Trimming took off 0 bases at V and 4 bases at J, with 10 bases between the two ends. The V gene's germline CDR1 is LGHNT and CDR2 FRNRAP.

The rearrangement joins TRBV3-1 (or the pseudogene TRBV3-2) to TRBJ1-3; D unresolved. Germline loops: CDR1 LGHDT, CDR2 YNNKEL (reference sequence). V was trimmed by 6 bases and J by 0 bases, leaving 6 bases between them. The CDR3 has 13 residues. Here the CDR3 reads CASRGNSGNTIYF. Written as DNA, the CDR3 is TGTGCCAGCAGGGGCAACTCTGGAAACACCATATATTTT.

The V gene is TRBV30, the J gene TRBJ1-2; D uncertain. CDR1 and CDR2 from the germline V gene are GTSNPN and SVGIG (reference sequence). V was clipped by 0 bases and J by 0 bases, with 5 bases between them. This CDR3 spans 13 amino acids. The CDR3 DNA sequence: TGTGCCTGGAGTGTAGTCTCTAACTATGGCTACACCTTC. The encoded protein is CAWSVVSNYGYTF.

For the CDR3, the DNA is TGTGCCAGCAGTTCAGCCCGAGAGACCCAGTACTTC. It is translated as CASSSARETQYF. The gene calls are TRBV6-5 and TRBJ2-5; D gene unclear. Between the trimmed V and J ends, which lost 4 bases and 4 bases, there was a span of 7 bases. Germline values: CDR1 MNHEY, CDR2 SVGAGI. This CDR3 spans 12 amino acids.

This chain connects TRBV19 to TRBJ1-2; possibly TRBD1 for D (6 bases). V lost 2 bases to trimming and J lost 5 bases, with 15 bases between them. From germline, CDR1 is LNHDA and CDR2 SQIVND (reference sequence). This CDR3 region has 15 residues. For the CDR3, the DNA is TGTGCCAGTAGTATATCCACCTCGACAGGTTATGGCTACACCTTC. Residues: CASSISTSTGYGYTF.

This clone is medium-sized in the sample. The chain uses TRBV20-1 and TRBJ2-1; TRBD2 matches 14 bases. The CDR3 is 11 residues long. V shed 6 bases, J shed 16 bases, and the junction held 5 bases outside the gene matches. Germline CDR1 is DFQATT and CDR2 is SNEGSKA (reference sequence). CDR3 bases: TGCAGTGCAAGGACTAGCGGGAGGCAATTCTTC. Translation gives CSARTSGRQFF.

V usage is TRBV7-6 and J usage is TRBJ2-4; TRBD1 or TRBD2 may be the D gene (7 bases each). The V and J ends lost 5 bases and 6 bases respectively, with 20 bases between them. Germline CDR1 is SGHVS and CDR2 is FNYEAQ. The CDR3 is 16 residues long. As DNA, the CDR3 is TGTGCCAGCAGCGAAACGACAGGGCGCGGGGGAAACATTCAGTACTTC. Residues: CASSETTGRGGNIQYF.

This chain connects TRBV24-1 to TRBJ2-1, with TRBD1 identical over 10 bases. CDR1 KGHDR and CDR2 SFDVKD come from the germline V gene. The CDR3 consists of 16 residues. The V segment lost 3 bases and the J segment 7 bases; nucleotides outside the gene matches: 8. CDR3 residues: CATSDRGRTGGNEQFF. Here the CDR3 DNA reads TGTGCCACCAGTGATCGGGGAAGGACAGGGGGTAATGAGCAGTTCTTC.

This chain connects TRBV30 to TRBJ2-5; TRBD1 agrees at 7 bases. CDR1 is GTSNPN, CDR2 SVGIG, per germline (reference sequence). The CDR3 is 15 residues long. Unmatched junction bases numbered 10, after V lost 2 bases and J lost 4 bases. CDR3 nucleotides: TGTGCCTGGAGTAGTCACAGGGGAAGATTAGAGACCCAGTACTTC. Residues: CAWSSHRGRLETQYF.

The V and J genes are TRBV15 and TRBJ1-5; TRBD1 aligns across 9 bases. CDR1 is LNHNV, CDR2 YYDKDF, per germline (reference sequence). The CDR3 runs 15 residues. V dropped 5 bases and J dropped 2; count of bases not matched to a gene: 4. The CDR3 loop is CATSRRDRGNQPQHF. For the CDR3, the DNA is TGTGCCACCAGCCGCCGGGACAGGGGCAATCAGCCCCAGCATTTT.

This chain links TRBV5-1 with TRBJ2-3; possible D gene TRBD1, 6 bases. Germline lookup yields CDR1 SGHRS and CDR2 YFSETQ. Trimming pared 6 bases from V and 0 bases from J, leaving 11 bases between. The CDR3 length is 14 residues. CDR3 region: CASTDRQSTDTQYF. DNA for the CDR3: TGCGCCAGCACCGACAGGCAAAGCACAGATACGCAGTATTTT. The whole variable domain, filled in from reference TRBV5-1 and TRBJ2-3, reads KAGVTQTPRYLIKTRGQQVTLSCSPISGHRSVSWYQQTPGQGLQFLFEYFSETQRNKGNFPGRFSGRQFSNSRSEMNVSTLELGDSALYLCASTDRQSTDTQYFGPGTRLTVL.

The CDR3 DNA follows: TGTGCCACCAGTGATTTACGCAGGGCCCCCGGGGAGCTGTTTTTT. It is translated as CATSDLRRAPGELFF. The chain links TRBV24-1 to TRBJ2-2; the D gene is possibly TRBD1 (5 bases). This CDR3 spans 15 amino acids. Germline CDR1 is KGHDR and CDR2 is SFDVKD. Trimming took 1 base from V and 6 from J, leaving 11 bases between them.

The chain recombines TRBV7-9 with TRBJ1-1; TRBD1 agrees at 9 bases. V lost 3 bases and J lost 0; bases outside the gene matches: 5. CDR3 size: 16 residues. CDR1 SEHNR and CDR2 FQNEAQ come from the germline V gene (reference sequence). The CDR3 sequence: CASSLVGQGLNTEAFF. In nucleotides, the CDR3 is TGTGCCAGCAGCTTGGTCGGACAGGGGTTGAACACTGAAGCTTTCTTT.

The chain is built from TRBV28 and TRBJ2-7; D not resolved. Per the germline V gene, CDR1 is MDHEN and CDR2 is SYDVKM. The CDR3 totals 12 residues. V gave up 7 bases and J gave up 7 bases, with 14 bases separating them. The CDR3 reads CASISGFREQYF. The CDR3 DNA reads as TGTGCCAGCATCTCGGGCTTTCGGGAGCAGTACTTC.